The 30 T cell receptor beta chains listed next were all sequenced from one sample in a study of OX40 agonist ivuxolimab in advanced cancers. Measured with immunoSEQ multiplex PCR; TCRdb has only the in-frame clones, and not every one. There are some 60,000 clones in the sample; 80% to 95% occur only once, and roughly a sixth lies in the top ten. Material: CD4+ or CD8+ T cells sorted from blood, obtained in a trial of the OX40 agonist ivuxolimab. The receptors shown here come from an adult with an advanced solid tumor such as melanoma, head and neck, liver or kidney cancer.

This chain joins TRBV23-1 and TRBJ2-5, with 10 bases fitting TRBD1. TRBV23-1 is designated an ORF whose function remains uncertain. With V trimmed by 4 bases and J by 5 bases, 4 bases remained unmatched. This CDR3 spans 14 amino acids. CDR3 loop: CASSPGTGDETQYF. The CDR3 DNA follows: TGCGCCAGCAGTCCCGGGACAGGGGATGAGACCCAGTACTTC.

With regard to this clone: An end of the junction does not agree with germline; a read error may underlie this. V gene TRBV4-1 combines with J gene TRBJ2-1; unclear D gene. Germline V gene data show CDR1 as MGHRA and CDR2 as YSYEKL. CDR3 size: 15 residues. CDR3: CTSSQVLDSFREQFF. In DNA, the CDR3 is TGCACCAGCAGCCAAGTCCTAGATAGTTTTAGGGAGCAGTTCTTC.

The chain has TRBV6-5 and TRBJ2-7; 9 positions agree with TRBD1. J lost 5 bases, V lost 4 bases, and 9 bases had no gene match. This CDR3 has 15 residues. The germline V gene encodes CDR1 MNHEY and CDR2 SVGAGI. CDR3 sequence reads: CASSSGDREMDEQYF. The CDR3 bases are TGTGCCAGCAGTTCGGGGGACAGGGAAATGGACGAGCAGTACTTC.

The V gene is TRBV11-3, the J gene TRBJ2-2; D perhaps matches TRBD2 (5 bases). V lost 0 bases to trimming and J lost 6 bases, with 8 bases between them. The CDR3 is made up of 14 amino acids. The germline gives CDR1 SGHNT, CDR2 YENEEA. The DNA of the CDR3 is TGTGCCAGCAGCTTAGAGCCGGGATCCGGGGAGCTGTTTTTT. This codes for CASSLEPGSGELFF.

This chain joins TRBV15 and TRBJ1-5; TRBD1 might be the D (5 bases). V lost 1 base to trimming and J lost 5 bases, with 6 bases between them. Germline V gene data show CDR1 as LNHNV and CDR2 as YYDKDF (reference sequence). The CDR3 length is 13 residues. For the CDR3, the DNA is TGTGCCACCAGCAGAGGGGGGGATCAGCCCCAGCATTTT. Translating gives CATSRGGDQPQHF.

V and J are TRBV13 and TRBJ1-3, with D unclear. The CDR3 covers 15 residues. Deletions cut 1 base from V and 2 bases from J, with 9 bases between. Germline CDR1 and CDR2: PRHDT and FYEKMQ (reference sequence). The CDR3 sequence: CASSLVGLTGNTIYF. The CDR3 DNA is TGTGCCAGCAGCTTAGTTGGACTAACTGGAAACACCATATATTTT.

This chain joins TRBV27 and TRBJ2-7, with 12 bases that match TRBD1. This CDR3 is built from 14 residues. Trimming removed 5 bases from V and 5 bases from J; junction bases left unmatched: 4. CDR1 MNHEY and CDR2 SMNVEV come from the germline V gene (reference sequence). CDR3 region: CASSLGTGGDEQYF. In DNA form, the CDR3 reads TGTGCCAGCAGTCTCGGGACAGGGGGCGACGAGCAGTACTTC.

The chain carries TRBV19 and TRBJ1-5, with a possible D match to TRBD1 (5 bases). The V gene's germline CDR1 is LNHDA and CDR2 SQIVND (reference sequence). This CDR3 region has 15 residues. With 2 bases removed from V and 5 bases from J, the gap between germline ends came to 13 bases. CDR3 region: CASSIKAQGDQPQHF. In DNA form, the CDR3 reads TGTGCCAGTAGTATAAAGGCCCAAGGGGATCAGCCCCAGCATTTT.

The CDR3 DNA sequence: TGCGCCAGCAGTCAGGCGGTAGACTCCTACAATGAGCAGTTCTTC. This encodes CASSQAVDSYNEQFF. J is TRBJ2-1 and V is TRBV4-1; D call uncertain. The ends were cut back, 6 bases at V and 0 bases at J, with 12 bases in the middle. The CDR3 totals 15 residues. Looked up from germline, CDR1 is MGHRA and CDR2 is YSYEKL.

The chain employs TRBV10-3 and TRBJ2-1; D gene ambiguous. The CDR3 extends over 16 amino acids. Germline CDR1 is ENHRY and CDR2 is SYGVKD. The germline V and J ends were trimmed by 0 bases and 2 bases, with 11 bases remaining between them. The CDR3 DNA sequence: TGTGCCATCAGTGAGTCTGGGCAGAGCCCCTACAATGAGCAGTTCTTC. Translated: CAISESGQSPYNEQFF.

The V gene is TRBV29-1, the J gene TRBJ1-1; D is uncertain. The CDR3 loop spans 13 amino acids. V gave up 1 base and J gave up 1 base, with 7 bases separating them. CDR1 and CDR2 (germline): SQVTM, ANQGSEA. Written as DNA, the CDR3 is TGCAGCGTTGAAGTTCCCCAGAACACTGAAGCTTTCTTT. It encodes CSVEVPQNTEAFF.

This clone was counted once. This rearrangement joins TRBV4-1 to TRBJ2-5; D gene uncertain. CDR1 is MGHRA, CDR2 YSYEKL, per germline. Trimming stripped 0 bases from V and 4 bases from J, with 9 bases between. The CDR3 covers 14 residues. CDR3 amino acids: CASSQDGVSETQYF. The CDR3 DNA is TGCGCCAGCAGCCAAGATGGGGTGTCAGAGACCCAGTACTTC.

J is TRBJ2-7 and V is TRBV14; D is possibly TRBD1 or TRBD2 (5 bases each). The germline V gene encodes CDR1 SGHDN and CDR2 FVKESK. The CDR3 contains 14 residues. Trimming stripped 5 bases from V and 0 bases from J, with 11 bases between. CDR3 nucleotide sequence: TGTGCCAGCAGCTGGGGGACGTTCTCCTACGAGCAGTACTTC. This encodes CASSWGTFSYEQYF.

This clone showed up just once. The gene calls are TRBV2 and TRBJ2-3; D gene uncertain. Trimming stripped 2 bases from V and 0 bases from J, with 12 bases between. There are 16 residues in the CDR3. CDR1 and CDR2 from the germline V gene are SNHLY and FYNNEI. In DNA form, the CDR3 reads TGTGCCAGCAGTGAACTCCACGCCTCTAGCACAGATACGCAGTATTTT. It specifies CASSELHASSTDTQYF.

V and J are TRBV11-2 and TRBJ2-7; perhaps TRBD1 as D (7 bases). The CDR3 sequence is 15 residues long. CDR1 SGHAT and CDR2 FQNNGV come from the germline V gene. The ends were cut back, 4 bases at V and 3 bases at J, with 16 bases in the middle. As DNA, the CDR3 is TGTGCCAGCAGCTATAGTGGCGGGGACAGCTACGAGCAGTACTTC. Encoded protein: CASSYSGGDSYEQYF.

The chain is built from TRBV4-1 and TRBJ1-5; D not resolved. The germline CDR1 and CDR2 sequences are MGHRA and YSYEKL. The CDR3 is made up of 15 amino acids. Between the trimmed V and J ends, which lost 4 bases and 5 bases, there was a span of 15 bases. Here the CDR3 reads CASSPGSPSHQPQHF. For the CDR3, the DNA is TGCGCCAGCAGCCCCGGATCACCGTCGCATCAGCCCCAGCATTTT.

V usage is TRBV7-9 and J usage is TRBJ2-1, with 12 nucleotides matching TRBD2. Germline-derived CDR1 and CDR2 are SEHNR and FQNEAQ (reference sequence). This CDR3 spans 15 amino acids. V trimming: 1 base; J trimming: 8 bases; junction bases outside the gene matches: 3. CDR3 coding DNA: TGTGCCAGCAGCTTAGGACTAGCGGGGGTTGATGAGCAGTTCTTC. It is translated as CASSLGLAGVDEQFF.

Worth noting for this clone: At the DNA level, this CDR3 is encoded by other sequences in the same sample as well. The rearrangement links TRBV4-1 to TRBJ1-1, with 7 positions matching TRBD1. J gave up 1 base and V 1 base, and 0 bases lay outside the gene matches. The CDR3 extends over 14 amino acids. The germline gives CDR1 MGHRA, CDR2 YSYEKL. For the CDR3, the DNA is TGCGCCAGCAGCCAAGGACAGGGGAACACTGAAGCTTTCTTT. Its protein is CASSQGQGNTEAFF.

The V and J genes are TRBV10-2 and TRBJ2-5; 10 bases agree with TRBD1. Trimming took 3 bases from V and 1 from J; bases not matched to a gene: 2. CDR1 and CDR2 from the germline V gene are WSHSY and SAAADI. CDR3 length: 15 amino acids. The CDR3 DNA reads TGCGCCAGCAGTGAAAGGGACAGGGGCCAAGAGACCCAGTACTTC. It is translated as CASSERDRGQETQYF.

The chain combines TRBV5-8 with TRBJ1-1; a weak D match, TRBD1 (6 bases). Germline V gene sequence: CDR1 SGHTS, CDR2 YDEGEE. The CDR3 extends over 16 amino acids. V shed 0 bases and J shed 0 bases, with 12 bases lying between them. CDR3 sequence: CASSLVQGYMNTEAFF. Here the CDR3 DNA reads TGTGCCAGCAGCTTGGTTCAGGGGTACATGAACACTGAAGCTTTCTTT.

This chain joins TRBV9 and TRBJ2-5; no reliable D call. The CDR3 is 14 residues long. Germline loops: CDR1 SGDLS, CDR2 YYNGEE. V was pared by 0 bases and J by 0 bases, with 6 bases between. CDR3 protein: CASSVVDYQETQYF. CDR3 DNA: TGTGCCAGCAGCGTAGTAGACTACCAAGAGACCCAGTACTTC.

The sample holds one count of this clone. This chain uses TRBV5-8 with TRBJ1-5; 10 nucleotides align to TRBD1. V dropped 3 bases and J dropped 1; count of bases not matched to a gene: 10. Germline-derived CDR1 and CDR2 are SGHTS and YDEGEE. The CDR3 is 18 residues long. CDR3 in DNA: TGTGCCAGCAGCTGGGACAGGGGTGGGGTTGGGAGCAATCAGCCCCAGCATTTT. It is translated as CASSWDRGGVGSNQPQHF.

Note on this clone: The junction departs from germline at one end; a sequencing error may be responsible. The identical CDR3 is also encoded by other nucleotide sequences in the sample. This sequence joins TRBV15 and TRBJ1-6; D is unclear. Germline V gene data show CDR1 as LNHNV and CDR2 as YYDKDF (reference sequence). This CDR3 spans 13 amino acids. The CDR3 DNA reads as TGTGCCACCAGCAGAGAAAGGTTCTCACCCCTTCACTTT. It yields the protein CATSRERFSPLHF.

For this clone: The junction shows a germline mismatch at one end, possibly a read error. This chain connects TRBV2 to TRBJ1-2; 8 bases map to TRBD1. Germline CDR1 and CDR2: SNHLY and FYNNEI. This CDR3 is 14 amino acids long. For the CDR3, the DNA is TGTGCCAGCAGTGACCGGACAGGGAACTATGGCTGCACCTTC. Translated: CASSDRTGNYGCTF.

CDR3 protein: CSVWLPQGAGELFF. The CDR3 nucleotides read TGCAGCGTCTGGCTCCCCCAAGGGGCCGGGGAGCTGTTTTTT. The rearrangement uses TRBV29-1 and TRBJ2-2, with a weak D call TRBD1 (5 bases). V was trimmed by 6 bases and J by 6 bases, leaving 17 bases between them. In germline, CDR1 is SQVTM, CDR2 ANQGSEA. The CDR3 covers 14 residues.

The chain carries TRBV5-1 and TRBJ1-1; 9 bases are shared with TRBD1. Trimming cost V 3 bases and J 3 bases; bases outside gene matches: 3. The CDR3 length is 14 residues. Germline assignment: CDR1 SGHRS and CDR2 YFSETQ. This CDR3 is CASSWGQGYTEAFF. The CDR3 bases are TGCGCCAGCAGCTGGGGACAGGGCTACACTGAAGCTTTCTTT. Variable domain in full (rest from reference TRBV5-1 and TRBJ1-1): KAGVTQTPRYLIKTRGQQVTLSCSPISGHRSVSWYQQTPGQGLQFLFEYFSETQRNKGNFPGRFSGRQFSNSRSEMNVSTLELGDSALYLCASSWGQGYTEAFFGQGTRLTVV.

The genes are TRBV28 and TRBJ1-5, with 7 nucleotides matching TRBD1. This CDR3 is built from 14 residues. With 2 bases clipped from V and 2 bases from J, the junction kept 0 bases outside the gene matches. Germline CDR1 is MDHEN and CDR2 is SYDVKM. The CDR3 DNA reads TGTGCCAGCAGTTTACAGGGGGGCAATCAGCCCCAGCATTTT. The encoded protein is CASSLQGGNQPQHF.

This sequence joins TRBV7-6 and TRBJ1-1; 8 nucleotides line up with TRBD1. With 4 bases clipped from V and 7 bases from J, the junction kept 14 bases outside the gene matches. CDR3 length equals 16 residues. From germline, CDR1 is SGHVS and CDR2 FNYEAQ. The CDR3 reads CASSSVGQGIKYEAFF. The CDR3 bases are TGTGCCAGCAGCTCCGTCGGACAGGGAATAAAATATGAAGCTTTCTTT.

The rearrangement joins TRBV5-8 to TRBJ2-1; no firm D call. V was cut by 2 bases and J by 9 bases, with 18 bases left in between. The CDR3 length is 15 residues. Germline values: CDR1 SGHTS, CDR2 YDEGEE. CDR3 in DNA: TGTGCCAGCAGCTTACGGCAATACCATAATGGTGAGCAGTTCTTC. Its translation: CASSLRQYHNGEQFF. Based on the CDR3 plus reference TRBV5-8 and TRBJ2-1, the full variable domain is EAGVTQSPTHLIKTRGQQATLRCSPISGHTSVYWYQQALGLGLQFLLWYDEGEERNRGNFPPRFSGRQFPNYSSELNVNALELEDSALYLCASSLRQYHNGEQFFGPGTRLTVL.

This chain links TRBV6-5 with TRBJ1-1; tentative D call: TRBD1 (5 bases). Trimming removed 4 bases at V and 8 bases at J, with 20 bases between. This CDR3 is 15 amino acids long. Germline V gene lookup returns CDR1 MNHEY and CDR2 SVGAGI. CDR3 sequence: CASSWSQVRNTEAFF. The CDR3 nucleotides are TGTGCCAGCAGTTGGTCACAGGTGCGGAATACCGAAGCTTTCTTT.